This TCR beta chain comes out of a study of T cells in Graves' hyperthyroidism and ophthalmopathy. Study-level background: Before any treatment, at initial diagnosis, peripheral blood was collected. Overall study findings and caveats: The model foresaw ophthalmopathy a median around 6.8 months prior to onset.

From RNA transcripts, TCR beta CDR3 regions were amplified. The HTBI primer set was used in a first-round RT-PCR of the TCR CDR3. MiXCR, applied by TCRdb to the multiplex PCR reads, yields one record per CDR3 protein. The table records around 520,000 distinct CDR3 sequences, around 22% of them present only once. Concerning this clonotype: Its antigen is still unknown. A much more abundant neighbour one base away suggests this may be a read error.

The CDR3 loop spans 14 amino acids. Germline V lookup: CDR1 MDHEN, CDR2 SYDVKM. V gave up 6 bases and J gave up 2 bases; unmatched junction bases: 5. The V gene is TRBV28, the J gene TRBJ2-7; 9 bases map to TRBD1. Sequenced input: blood. This clonotype originated in a woman in her twenties or thirties with Graves' ophthalmopathy. The CDR3 DNA is TGTGCCAGCAGAAACCGGGACAGGGCCTACGAGCAGTACTTC. Translating it yields CASRNRDRAYEQYF.